This record covers a single T cell receptor beta chain. Its antigen remains unknown. This specimen belongs to a study of graft-versus-host responses after intestinal transplantation. The overall study: Recipients had transplants, and these were multivisceral, liver-intestinal, or isolated intestinal. Anti-thymocyte globulin induction, then tacrolimus and steroids for about three years, went to all recipients.

Produced via immunoSEQ multiplex PCR; TCRdb's table is partial and in-frame only. The table records just under 90,000 clones, 83% of them present only once. Study-level points and caveats: Detection of GvH clones occurred in recipient marrow, and some had their first appearance in ileum or blood. GvH clone levels peaked in circulation, and this peak was associated with early post-transplant HvG declines.

This CDR3 spans 14 amino acids. The chain employs TRBV21-1 and TRBJ1-6; the table's D gene call, TRBD1, was not cross checked with the DNA. TRBV21-1 counts as a pseudogene. The origin of this receptor is a human donor who received an intestinal transplant. The source was unstimulated CD8+ T cells sorted from spleen or lymph node cells, collected before intestinal transplant. CDR3 protein: CAPEGGGKNSPLHF. CDR3 coding DNA: TGTGCCCCCGAAGGAGGGGGCAAAAATTCACCCCTCCACTTT.